These 8 T cell receptor beta chains were sequenced from one sample in a study of technical replicates of blood from several donors. Libraries were prepared by immunoSEQ multiplex PCR; TCRdb keeps only in-frame clonotypes and omits some of them. Of over 50,000 clones listed, 80% to 95% are singletons. Sequencing was done on a sample of PBMCs. The receptors shown here come from a human donor in good health. Some clones in this sample may be carry-over from other donors' samples.

The CDR3 nucleotides read TGCGCCAGCAGCCAAAGCCCGGACACCGGAGCCACTGAAGCTTTCTTT. This translates into CASSQSPDTGATEAFF. The chain couples TRBV4-3 to TRBJ1-1; D might be TRBD1 (5 bases). Germline CDR1 LGHNA, CDR2 YSLEER. V shed 2 bases and J shed 4 bases, with 17 bases lying between them. This CDR3 region has 16 residues.

This chain joins TRBV4-2 and TRBJ2-1, with 11 bases aligning to TRBD2. Germline-derived CDR1 and CDR2 are LGHNA and YNFKEQ. This CDR3 region has 14 residues. Trimming took 5 bases from V and 9 from J; bases not matched to a gene: 6. The CDR3 spells CASSTTSGITEQFF. In nucleotides, the CDR3 is TGTGCCAGCAGCACGACTAGCGGGATTACTGAGCAGTTCTTC.

The V gene is TRBV4-1, the J gene TRBJ2-2, with 8 bases lining up with TRBD1. CDR3 length equals 15 residues. Germline CDR1 reads MGHRA; CDR2 reads YSYEKL. With V trimmed by 2 bases and J by 4 bases, 3 bases remained unmatched. The CDR3 DNA sequence: TGCGCCAGCAGCCAAAGGACAGGGTCCACCGGGGAGCTGTTTTTT. This sequence encodes CASSQRTGSTGELFF.

This chain joins TRBV13 and TRBJ2-7, with 9 bases that match TRBD2. There are 15 residues in the CDR3. CDR1 is PRHDT and CDR2 is FYEKMQ in the germline V gene (reference sequence). The V segment lost 5 bases and the J segment 4 bases; nucleotides outside the gene matches: 9. The CDR3 is CASSPGVAGVYEQYF. CDR3 bases: TGTGCCAGCAGCCCGGGGGTAGCGGGAGTTTACGAGCAGTACTTC.

The chain employs TRBV12-5 and TRBJ2-3, with 7 bases matching TRBD2. J lost 6 bases, V lost 0 bases, and 9 bases had no gene match. The V gene's germline CDR1 is LGHNT and CDR2 FRNRAP. This CDR3 region has 16 residues. The CDR3 here is CASGLVLTGGSDTQYF. In nucleotides, the CDR3 is TGTGCTAGTGGTTTGGTACTGACGGGGGGATCGGATACGCAGTATTTT.

The rearrangement links TRBV5-1 to TRBJ2-2, with TRBD1 matching over 10 bases. CDR3 size: 16 residues. Germline trimming cut 3 bases from V and 2 bases from J; bases unmatched to any gene: 4. Per germline, CDR1 SGHRS and CDR2 YFSETQ. CDR3 sequence reads: CASSSDRGANTGELFF. Written as DNA, the CDR3 is TGCGCCAGCAGCTCGGACAGGGGGGCAAACACCGGGGAGCTGTTTTTT.

As concerns this clone: Within the sample, other DNA sequences also encode this same CDR3. The chain links TRBV7-6 to TRBJ2-2, with D tentatively TRBD1 (5 bases). The V and J ends lost 5 bases and 3 bases respectively, with 10 bases between them. This CDR3 comprises 14 residues. Germline V CDR1 and CDR2: SGHVS, FNYEAQ. As DNA, the CDR3 is TGTGCCAGCAGCCCAGACAGATACACCGGGGAGCTGTTTTTT. Translated: CASSPDRYTGELFF.

The rearrangement uses TRBV5-1 and TRBJ1-1, with TRBD1 as a possible D gene (5 bases). Germline V gene sequence: CDR1 SGHRS, CDR2 YFSETQ. The CDR3 consists of 16 residues. Trimming removed 1 base from V and 1 base from J, with 14 bases in between. The CDR3 here is CASSLHGGQGNTEAFF. CDR3 coding DNA: TGCGCCAGCAGCTTGCATGGCGGCCAGGGGAACACTGAAGCTTTCTTT.